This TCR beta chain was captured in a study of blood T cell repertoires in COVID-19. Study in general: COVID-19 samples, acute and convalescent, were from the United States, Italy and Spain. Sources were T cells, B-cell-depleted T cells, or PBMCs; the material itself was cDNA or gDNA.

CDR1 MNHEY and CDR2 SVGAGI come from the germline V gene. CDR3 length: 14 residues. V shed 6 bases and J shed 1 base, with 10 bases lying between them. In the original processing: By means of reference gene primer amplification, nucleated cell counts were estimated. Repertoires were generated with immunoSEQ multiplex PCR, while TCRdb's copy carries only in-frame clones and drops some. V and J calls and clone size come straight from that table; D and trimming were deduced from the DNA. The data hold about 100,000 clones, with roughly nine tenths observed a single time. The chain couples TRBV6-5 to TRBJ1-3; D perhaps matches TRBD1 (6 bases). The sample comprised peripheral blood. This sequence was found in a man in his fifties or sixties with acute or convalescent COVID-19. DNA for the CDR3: TGTGCCAGCAGCCTGCAGGGGTCTGGAAACACCATATATTTT. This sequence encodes CASSLQGSGNTIYF.